Shown below are 17 T cell receptor beta chains from a single sample sequenced in a study of cytomegalovirus exposure and HLA in healthy donors. The primer mix had 60 Vbeta and 13 Jbeta primers. TCRdb keeps only in-frame clones here, not all; method: immunoSEQ multiplex PCR. The data show around 150,000 clones, roughly 74% seen once. The sample taken for sequencing was PBMCs. The receptors come from a man younger than 35 in good health and CMV-seropositive.

The chain has TRBV27 and TRBJ2-7; D not certain. This CDR3 is 13 amino acids long. The germline V and J ends were trimmed by 5 bases and 6 bases, with 14 bases remaining between them. The V gene's germline CDR1 is MNHEY and CDR2 SMNVEV (reference sequence). CDR3 sequence: CASSPRQEAEQYF. CDR3 DNA: TGTGCCAGCAGTCCAAGGCAAGAGGCCGAGCAGTACTTC.

V and J are TRBV6-5 and TRBJ2-7, with 8 nucleotides matching TRBD2. The CDR3 is 16 amino acids. With 4 bases clipped from V and 3 bases from J, the junction kept 11 bases outside the gene matches. Germline CDR1 reads MNHEY; CDR2 reads SVGAGI. This CDR3 is CASSSPRGLAYYEQYF. The CDR3 nucleotides read TGTGCCAGCAGTTCCCCCAGAGGACTAGCTTACTACGAGCAGTACTTC.

The CDR3: CASSSYRGPRREQYF. Written as DNA, the CDR3 is TGTGCCAGCAGTTCCTACAGGGGGCCGAGAAGGGAGCAGTACTTC. The rearrangement links TRBV28 to TRBJ2-7; 9 nucleotides line up with TRBD1. The CDR3 has 15 amino acids. The V and J ends lost 4 bases and 7 bases, in that order; junction bases with no gene match: 11. Germline CDR1 MDHEN, CDR2 SYDVKM.

The chain combines TRBV12-5 with TRBJ1-2; D not certain. Germline CDR1 LGHNT, CDR2 FRNRAP. The CDR3 spans 13 residues. The V and J ends lost 4 bases and 3 bases respectively, with 9 bases between them. CDR3 sequence: CASGSQTDYGYTF. CDR3 sequence (DNA): TGTGCTAGTGGTTCCCAGACTGACTATGGCTACACCTTC.

The gene calls are TRBV6-5 and TRBJ2-5, with 8 bases lining up with TRBD2. CDR1 and CDR2 (germline): MNHEY, SVGAGI. Trimming at V came to 5 bases and at J to 5 bases, leaving 10 bases not matched to a gene. The CDR3 is 15 amino acids. CDR3: CASSTLAGGGETQYF. In DNA, the CDR3 is TGTGCCAGCAGTACGCTTGCGGGAGGTGGGGAGACCCAGTACTTC.

The chain combines TRBV18 with TRBJ2-7; 12 bases agree with TRBD2. Germline-derived CDR1 and CDR2 are KGHSH and LQKENI. This CDR3 is built from 16 residues. Losses at the gene ends were 2 bases for V and 5 bases for J; bases not matched to a gene: 7. For the CDR3, the DNA is TGTGCCAGCTCACCATCTCTAGCGGGAGGGCTTAACGAGCAGTACTTC. This sequence encodes CASSPSLAGGLNEQYF.

The V and J genes are TRBV6-4 and TRBJ2-2, with 8 bases fitting TRBD1. CDR3 size: 15 residues. Germline V CDR1 and CDR2: MRHNA, SNTAGT. The V segment lost 6 bases and the J segment 3 bases; nucleotides outside the gene matches: 6. CDR3 coding DNA: TGTGCCAGCAGAGGGACAGGCACTGACACCGGGGAGCTGTTTTTT. Protein sequence: CASRGTGTDTGELFF.

As to this clone: One end of the junction does not line up with germline, which may come from a read error. Other DNA variants within this sample encode the same CDR3. The V and J genes are TRBV7-9 and TRBJ2-7, with D perhaps matching TRBD1 (6 bases). The CDR3 contains 12 residues. CDR1 and CDR2 from the germline V gene are SEHNR and FQNEAQ (reference sequence). The chain's CDR3 is CSSSLLGGEQYF. The CDR3 DNA sequence: TGTTCCAGCAGCTTGTTAGGGGGCGAGCAGTACTTC.

This clone was seen only once. The chain joins TRBV4-1 to TRBJ2-3; TRBD2 might be the D (7 bases). V lost 0 bases and J lost 4, with 20 bases in between. The CDR3 has 18 residues. Germline CDR1 is MGHRA and CDR2 is YSYEKL. CDR3 DNA sequence: TGCGCCAGCAGCCAAGACCCGGGGGGCGTAGGGCGGGCAGATACGCAGTATTTT. It is translated as CASSQDPGGVGRADTQYF.

The chain couples TRBV6-1 to TRBJ2-1, with a tentative D call TRBD1 (6 bases). Trimming cost V 4 bases and J 6 bases, with 10 bases left between them. Germline V gene lookup returns CDR1 MNHNS and CDR2 SASEGT. This CDR3 spans 13 amino acids. The CDR3 coding sequence is TGTGCCAGCAGTGGTAGGACAGCCAATGAGCAGTTCTTC. Residues: CASSGRTANEQFF.

V and J are TRBV6-5 and TRBJ1-5; 7 bases agree with TRBD1. Germline V gene data show CDR1 as MNHEY and CDR2 as SVGAGI. V lost 5 bases and J lost 2; bases outside the gene matches: 6. This CDR3 is 15 amino acids long. The CDR3 DNA reads as TGTGCCAGCAGTGCAATTGGGACAGGCAATCAGCCCCAGCATTTT. This sequence encodes CASSAIGTGNQPQHF.

The V and J genes are TRBV6-5 and TRBJ2-5; D possibly corresponds to TRBD2 (6 bases). The J call is uncertain, as TRBJ2-7 better fits the DNA end. The germline V gene encodes CDR1 MNHEY and CDR2 SVGAGI. The CDR3 spans 15 residues. In DNA, the CDR3 is TGTGCCAGCAGTTATAGTGGAGCGGGCGCTGGCGAGCAGTACTTC. It codes for CASSYSGAGAGEQYF.

The chain links TRBV5-1 to TRBJ2-1, with D maybe TRBD2 (6 bases). This CDR3 is 16 amino acids long. Germline assignment: CDR1 SGHRS and CDR2 YFSETQ. V was shortened by 4 bases and J by 0 bases, with 14 bases between the two germline ends. The CDR3 coding sequence is TGCGCCAGCAGCCTGGGGCGGGGCAGCTCCTACAATGAGCAGTTCTTC. This encodes CASSLGRGSSYNEQFF.

V and J are TRBV18 and TRBJ1-1, with D perhaps TRBD1 (5 bases). Germline assignment: CDR1 KGHSH and CDR2 LQKENI. This CDR3 spans 19 amino acids. Between the trimmed V and J ends, which lost 1 base and 5 bases, there was a span of 26 bases. CDR3 amino acids: CASSPLSGGSGRGRTEAFF. As DNA, the CDR3 is TGTGCCAGCTCACCACTTTCCGGAGGGAGCGGAAGGGGTCGGACTGAAGCTTTCTTT.

The chain recombines TRBV7-2 with TRBJ1-4; perhaps TRBD1 as D (6 bases). Trimming pared 0 bases from V and 8 bases from J, leaving 7 bases between. Germline CDR1 is SGHTA and CDR2 is FQGNSA. The CDR3 extends over 13 amino acids. The CDR3 region is CASSLAGGEKLFF. CDR3 DNA sequence: TGTGCCAGCAGCTTAGCAGGGGGAGAAAAACTGTTTTTT.

The chain combines TRBV28 with TRBJ1-1; 10 bases map to TRBD1. The CDR3 runs to 16 residues. Germline lookup yields CDR1 MDHEN and CDR2 SYDVKM. The V gene end was trimmed by 4 bases and the J gene end by 6 bases; junction bases not matched to a gene: 11. CDR3 DNA: TGTGCCAGCAGTTCTCCCGGGACAGGGGAGAGGTCTGAAGCTTTCTTT. Encoded protein: CASSSPGTGERSEAFF.

This chain connects TRBV5-1 to TRBJ2-1; 10 bases are shared with TRBD2. After removal of 0 bases from V and 9 bases from J, the junction contained 12 bases not matched to a gene. This CDR3 has 17 amino acids. CDR1 and CDR2 from the germline V gene are SGHRS and YFSETQ. The CDR3: CASSLGLAGDRFGEQFF. The CDR3 coding sequence is TGCGCCAGCAGCTTGGGGCTAGCGGGAGATCGGTTTGGTGAGCAGTTCTTC.